This is a list of T cell receptor beta chains from one sample in a study of cytomegalovirus exposure and HLA in healthy donors. Libraries were prepared by immunoSEQ multiplex PCR; TCRdb keeps only in-frame clonotypes and omits some of them. Of about 120,000 clones listed, approximately 8% are singletons. Sequenced: PBMCs. Every receptor here comes from a woman aged 40 to 50 in good health and CMV-seropositive. Each CDR3 is given with its conserved first and last residue. The D gene is left open where the match is weak. The listing skips clone size in some rows; elsewhere it reads once, few, many or a size class.

size: -; V: TRBV7-9; D: -; J: TRBJ2-3; CDR3: CASSLDLREDTQYF; DNA: TGTGCCAGCAGCTTAGATCTGAGAGAAGATACGCAGTATTTT
size: -; V: TRBV7-9; D: TRBD1; J: TRBJ1-4; CDR3: CASRLGTGPNEKLFF; DNA: TGTGCCAGCAGACTTGGGACAGGCCCTAATGAAAAACTGTTTTTT
size: -; V: TRBV10-3; D: -; J: TRBJ1-3; CDR3: CAISESGSSGNTIYF; DNA: TGTGCCATCAGTGAGTCGGGGAGCTCTGGAAACACCATATATTTT
size: -; V: TRBV7-8; D: -; J: TRBJ1-6; CDR3: CASSAREGHNSPLHF; DNA: TGTGCCAGCAGCGCCCGCGAGGGCCATAATTCACCCCTCCACTTT
size: few; V: TRBV19; D: TRBD1; J: TRBJ2-5; CDR3: CASSTTGTGVTEQYF; DNA: TGTGCCAGTAGTACAACCGGGACAGGGGTCACGGAGCAGTACTTC
size: -; V: TRBV2; D: TRBD2; J: TRBJ2-5; CDR3: CASSPIAGGETQYF; DNA: TGTGCCAGCAGTCCCATAGCGGGGGGGGAGACCCAGTACTTC
size: few; V: TRBV7-2; D: -; J: TRBJ1-1; CDR3: CASSLVLSPQNTEAFF; DNA: TGTGCCAGCAGCTTAGTTCTGAGCCCCCAAAACACTGAAGCTTTCTTT
size: few; V: TRBV7-2; D: -; J: TRBJ2-5; CDR3: CASSSRETQYF; DNA: TGTGCCAGCAGCTCTAGGGAGACCCAGTACTTC
size: few; V: TRBV28; D: -; J: TRBJ2-2; CDR3: CASNVWTAANTGELFF; DNA: TGTGCCAGCAACGTTTGGACAGCCGCGAACACCGGGGAGCTGTTTTTT
size: -; V: TRBV6-5; D: -; J: TRBJ2-2; CDR3: CATTGITGELFF; DNA: TGTGCCACTACCGGGATAACCGGGGAGCTGTTTTTT
size: -; V: TRBV27; D: -; J: TRBJ1-4; CDR3: CASAGNEKLFF; DNA: TGTGCCAGCGCCGGTAATGAAAAACTGTTTTTT
size: -; V: TRBV4-2; D: -; J: TRBJ2-7; CDR3: CASSQGQFASYEQYF; DNA: TGTGCCAGCAGCCAAGGGCAGTTCGCCTCCTACGAGCAGTACTTC
size: -; V: TRBV6-1; D: TRBD1; J: TRBJ2-3; CDR3: CASSELGTGVADTQYF; DNA: TGTGCCAGCAGTGAGTTGGGGACAGGGGTTGCAGATACGCAGTATTTT
size: few; V: TRBV9; D: -; J: TRBJ2-3; CDR3: CASSVGLITDTQYF; DNA: TGTGCCAGCAGCGTAGGACTAATCACAGATACGCAGTATTTT
size: few; V: TRBV5-1; D: -; J: TRBJ1-3; CDR3: CASSPSGHDITIYF; DNA: TGCGCCAGCAGCCCGTCGGGACACGATATCACCATATATTTT
size: few; V: TRBV13; D: -; J: TRBJ1-2; CDR3: CASSLRQPKGYTF; DNA: TGTGCCAGCAGCTTACGACAGCCTAAAGGCTACACCTTC
size: -; V: TRBV7-9; D: TRBD1; J: TRBJ1-4; CDR3: CASSPREDRGDEKLFF; DNA: TGTGCCAGCAGCCCTAGAGAGGACAGGGGGGATGAAAAACTGTTTTTT
size: -; V: TRBV6-1; D: -; J: TRBJ1-1; CDR3: CASSEGRFTRSTEAFF; DNA: TGTGCCAGCAGTGAAGGCCGGTTTACCCGGAGCACTGAAGCTTTCTTT
size: -; V: TRBV11-1; D: TRBD1; J: TRBJ1-2; CDR3: CASSERAGQGDNYGYTF; DNA: TGTGCCAGCAGCGAGCGGGCGGGACAGGGGGACAACTATGGCTACACCTTC
size: -; V: TRBV9; D: -; J: TRBJ2-5; CDR3: CASSVGRGATQETQYF; DNA: TGTGCCAGCAGCGTAGGACGGGGGGCTACACAAGAGACCCAGTACTTC
size: few; V: TRBV11-2; D: -; J: TRBJ2-7; CDR3: CASSLERFSSYEQYF; DNA: TGTGCCAGCAGCTTAGAGAGGTTTAGCTCCTACGAGCAGTACTTC
size: few; V: TRBV5-1; D: TRBD1; J: TRBJ1-4; CDR3: CASSIGQAISREKLFF; DNA: TGCGCCAGCAGCATAGGACAGGCCATATCTAGGGAAAAACTGTTTTTT
size: -; V: TRBV30; D: -; J: TRBJ1-1; CDR3: CAWRKGSNTEAFF; DNA: TGTGCCTGGAGAAAGGGGTCGAACACTGAAGCTTTCTTT
size: -; V: TRBV25-1; D: -; J: TRBJ2-7; CDR3: CASSDSYEQYF; DNA: TGTGCCAGCAGTGACAGCTACGAGCAGTACTTC
size: few; V: TRBV5-1; D: TRBD1; J: TRBJ2-7; CDR3: CASSRGQGNYEQYF; DNA: TGCGCCAGCAGCCGGGGACAGGGGAATTACGAGCAGTACTTC
size: -; V: TRBV9; D: -; J: TRBJ2-5; CDR3: CASSVSGLQETQYF; DNA: TGTGCCAGCAGCGTATCGGGGTTGCAAGAGACCCAGTACTTC
size: few; V: TRBV5-1; D: TRBD1; J: TRBJ1-2; CDR3: CASTATGGAYGYTF; DNA: TGCGCCAGCACCGCGACAGGGGGCGCCTATGGCTACACCTTC
size: -; V: TRBV7-6; D: -; J: TRBJ2-1; CDR3: CASSPGGGTYNEQFF; DNA: TGTGCCAGCAGCCCCGGGGGTGGGACCTACAATGAGCAGTTCTTC
size: -; V: TRBV19; D: -; J: TRBJ1-5; CDR3: CASTPQGGNQPQHF; DNA: TGTGCCAGTACCCCGCAAGGAGGGAATCAGCCCCAGCATTTT
size: few; V: TRBV27; D: TRBD1; J: TRBJ2-2; CDR3: CASSFRDSFTGELFF; DNA: TGTGCCAGCAGTTTCCGGGACAGCTTCACCGGGGAGCTGTTTTTT
size: -; V: TRBV5-4; D: -; J: TRBJ1-1; CDR3: CASSWPGGTEAFF; DNA: TGTGCCAGCAGCTGGCCGGGGGGCACTGAAGCTTTCTTT
size: -; V: TRBV9; D: -; J: TRBJ1-2; CDR3: CASSPTGLFYGYTF; DNA: TGTGCCAGCAGCCCAACGGGACTGTTCTATGGCTACACCTTC
size: few; V: TRBV29-1; D: -; J: TRBJ2-5; CDR3: CSVRTDQETQYF; DNA: TGCAGCGTTAGGACAGACCAAGAGACCCAGTACTTC
size: -; V: TRBV18; D: -; J: TRBJ1-5; CDR3: CASSPNAPGSNQPQHF; DNA: TGTGCCAGCTCACCAAATGCCCCGGGGTCCAATCAGCCCCAGCATTTT
size: -; V: TRBV6-1; D: -; J: TRBJ2-1; CDR3: CASTWIQDMQFF; DNA: TGTGCCAGCACGTGGATCCAGGACATGCAGTTCTTC
size: few; V: TRBV27; D: TRBD2; J: TRBJ2-5; CDR3: CASSYGLAGNQETQYF; DNA: TGTGCCAGCAGTTACGGACTAGCGGGAAACCAAGAGACCCAGTACTTC
size: -; V: TRBV7-9; D: -; J: TRBJ1-5; CDR3: CASSTGNQPQHF; DNA: TGTGCCAGCAGCACAGGGAATCAGCCCCAGCATTTT
size: -; V: TRBV15; D: -; J: TRBJ2-5; CDR3: CATSRDLRVLETQYF; DNA: TGTGCCACCAGCAGAGATCTCCGGGTCTTGGAGACCCAGTACTTC
size: -; V: TRBV29-1; D: -; J: TRBJ2-7; CDR3: CSVEGKGGYEQYF; DNA: TGCAGCGTTGAAGGGAAAGGGGGCTACGAGCAGTACTTC
size: -; V: TRBV7-3; D: TRBD2; J: TRBJ2-1; CDR3: CASSLGTSDSGEQFF; DNA: TGTGCCAGCAGCTTAGGGACTAGTGATTCCGGTGAGCAGTTCTTC
size: -; V: TRBV4-2; D: TRBD2; J: TRBJ2-1; CDR3: CASSQDTGGGDNEQFF; DNA: TGTGCCAGCAGCCAAGATACGGGCGGGGGGGACAATGAGCAGTTCTTC
size: few; V: TRBV7-3; D: -; J: TRBJ1-1; CDR3: CASSQAGRSTEAFF; DNA: TGTGCCAGCAGCCAGGCAGGTCGATCCACTGAAGCTTTCTTT
size: -; V: TRBV7-6; D: -; J: TRBJ1-1; CDR3: CASSYDRGNTEAFF; DNA: TGTGCCAGCAGCTACGACAGAGGGAACACTGAAGCTTTCTTT
size: -; V: TRBV7-9; D: TRBD1; J: TRBJ1-1; CDR3: CASSRQGWDTEAFF; DNA: TGTGCCAGCAGCCGACAGGGGTGGGACACTGAAGCTTTCTTT
size: few; V: TRBV9; D: -; J: TRBJ2-1; CDR3: CASSIRDNEQFF; DNA: TGTGCCAGCAGCATCCGGGACAATGAGCAGTTCTTC
size: -; V: TRBV6-5; D: -; J: TRBJ1-5; CDR3: CASSEVQSNQPQHF; DNA: TGTGCCAGCAGTGAAGTACAGAGCAATCAGCCCCAGCATTTT
size: -; V: TRBV9; D: TRBD1; J: TRBJ2-2; CDR3: CASSPGTGGIGELFF; DNA: TGTGCCAGCAGCCCCGGGACAGGGGGGATCGGGGAGCTGTTTTTT
size: -; V: TRBV27; D: TRBD1; J: TRBJ2-7; CDR3: CASSPGQGAYEQYF; DNA: TGTGCCAGCAGTCCCGGACAGGGGGCCTACGAGCAGTACTTC
size: -; V: TRBV14; D: -; J: TRBJ1-1; CDR3: CASSRSTGNTEAFF; DNA: TGTGCCAGCAGCCGTTCGACGGGAAACACTGAAGCTTTCTTT
size: -; V: TRBV5-1; D: TRBD1; J: TRBJ2-3; CDR3: CASRVLGRQGADTQYF; DNA: TGCGCCAGCAGGGTATTGGGGCGTCAGGGGGCAGATACGCAGTATTTT
size: few; V: TRBV10-2; D: TRBD1; J: TRBJ1-2; CDR3: CASRGTGQTNYGYTF; DNA: TGCGCCAGCAGAGGGACAGGGCAAACTAACTATGGCTACACCTTC
size: few; V: TRBV28; D: -; J: TRBJ1-4; CDR3: CASSGNEKLFF; DNA: TGTGCCAGCAGCGGGAATGAAAAACTGTTTTTT
size: -; V: TRBV11-1; D: -; J: TRBJ2-3; CDR3: CASSLGVTDTQYF; DNA: TGTGCCAGCAGCTTAGGCGTCACAGATACGCAGTATTTT
size: -; V: TRBV5-1; D: TRBD1; J: TRBJ1-2; CDR3: CASSPRESGGGYGYTF; DNA: TGCGCCAGCAGCCCCCGGGAGTCAGGGGGTGGCTATGGCTACACCTTC
size: few; V: TRBV5-1; D: TRBD2; J: TRBJ2-7; CDR3: CASSFGLAGGYEQYF; DNA: TGCGCCAGCAGCTTTGGACTAGCGGGGGGCTACGAGCAGTACTTC
size: few; V: TRBV6-5; D: -; J: TRBJ2-7; CDR3: CASSYGQLYEQYF; DNA: TGTGCCAGCAGTTACGGACAACTTTACGAGCAGTACTTC
size: many; V: TRBV4-2; D: -; J: TRBJ1-5; CDR3: CASSQDGEEVTQPQHF; DNA: TGTGCCAGCAGCCAAGATGGAGAGGAGGTGACTCAGCCCCAGCATTTT
size: few; V: TRBV18; D: TRBD1; J: TRBJ1-3; CDR3: CASSTGDTIYF; DNA: TGTGCCAGCTCAACAGGGGACACCATATATTTT
size: -; V: TRBV11-3; D: TRBD1; J: TRBJ2-5; CDR3: CASSLSGGRETQYF; DNA: TGTGCCAGCAGCCTGTCAGGGGGAAGAGAGACCCAGTACTTC
size: -; V: TRBV7-9; D: TRBD1; J: TRBJ1-2; CDR3: CASSTGQGEAPNYGYTF; DNA: TGTGCCAGCAGCACAGGACAGGGGGAGGCCCCTAACTATGGCTACACCTTC